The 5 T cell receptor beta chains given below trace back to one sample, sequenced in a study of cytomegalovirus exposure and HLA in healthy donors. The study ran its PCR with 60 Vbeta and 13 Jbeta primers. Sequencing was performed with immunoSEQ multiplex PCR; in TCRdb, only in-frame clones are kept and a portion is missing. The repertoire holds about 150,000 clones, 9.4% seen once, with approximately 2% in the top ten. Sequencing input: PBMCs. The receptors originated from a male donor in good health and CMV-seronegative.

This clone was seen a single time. The CDR3 reads CASSSQPGYEQYF. The CDR3 DNA is TGTGCCAGCAGCTCCCAACCAGGGTACGAGCAGTACTTC. V usage is TRBV28 and J usage is TRBJ2-5, with D possibly TRBD1 on 5 matching bases. The tail of the sequence fits TRBJ2-7 better, so the J call may be wrong. CDR1 is MDHEN, CDR2 SYDVKM, per germline. This CDR3 has 13 residues.

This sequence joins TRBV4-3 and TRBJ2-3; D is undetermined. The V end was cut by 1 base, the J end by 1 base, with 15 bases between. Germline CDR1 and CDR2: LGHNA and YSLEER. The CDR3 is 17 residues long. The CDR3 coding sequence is TGCGCCAGCAGCCAAGTAGCTGGCCAGTTGGGCACAGATACGCAGTATTTT. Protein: CASSQVAGQLGTDTQYF.

CDR3 sequence reads: CAIRGGQGGNTEAFF. The CDR3 DNA reads as TGTGCCATCCGGGGGGGACAGGGGGGGAACACTGAAGCTTTCTTT. The V gene is TRBV10-3, the J gene TRBJ1-1; TRBD1 matches 11 bases. The junction had 6 bases not matched to a gene; V was cut back by 8 bases and J by 1 base. Germline lookup yields CDR1 ENHRY and CDR2 SYGVKD. The CDR3 is made up of 15 amino acids.

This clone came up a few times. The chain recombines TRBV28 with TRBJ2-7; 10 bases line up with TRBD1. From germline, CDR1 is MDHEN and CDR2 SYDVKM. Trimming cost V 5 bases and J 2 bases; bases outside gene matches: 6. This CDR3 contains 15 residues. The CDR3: CASSTAGTGAYEQYF. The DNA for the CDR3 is TGTGCCAGCAGTACAGCAGGGACAGGGGCCTACGAGCAGTACTTC.

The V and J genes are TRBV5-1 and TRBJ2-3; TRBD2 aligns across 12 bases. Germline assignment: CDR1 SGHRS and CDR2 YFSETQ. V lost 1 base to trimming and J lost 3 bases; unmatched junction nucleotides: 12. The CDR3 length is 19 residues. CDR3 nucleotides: TGCGCCAGCAGCTTGTGGGTCCCTAGCGGGGGGGCCGGGACAGATACGCAGTATTTT. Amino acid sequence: CASSLWVPSGGAGTDTQYF.